This T cell receptor (beta chain) was sequenced in a study of shared clonotypes between healthy human individuals. TCRdb's table, derived via immunoSEQ multiplex PCR, lists solely in-frame clones and lacks some. This sample has fewer than 700,000 clones; around 77% occur once, and the top ten carry around 12%. The sequence came from a woman between 40 and 50 years old in good health. Some clones in this sample may be carry-over from other donors' samples. The sample was PBMCs.

DNA for the CDR3: TGTGCCAGCAGCTTGAACACAGGGGGTACTGAAGCTTTCTTT. Encoded protein: CASSLNTGGTEAFF. The chain is built from TRBV7-3 and TRBJ1-1, with 8 bases aligning to TRBD1. Germline CDR1 and CDR2: SGHTA and FQGTGA. The CDR3 has 14 residues. The trim removed 3 bases at V and 5 bases at J, leaving 5 bases unmatched.